This record covers a single TCR beta chain. Amplification of TCR beta CDR3 regions was performed using RNA transcripts as template. A set of HTBI primers served as the primers for a first-round RT-PCR of the TCR CDR3. One entry per CDR3 protein, called by TCRdb with MiXCR from the multiplex PCR reads. The data show about 560,000 distinct CDR3 sequences, about half seen once. These data belong to a study of T cells in Graves' hyperthyroidism and ophthalmopathy. Graves' hyperthyroidism without ophthalmopathy progression within 18 months was termed stable. Hyperthyroidism was newly diagnosed in patients aged 18 to 65 (duration under 2 months). Exclusion followed for patients with uncontrolled infection, other autoimmune disease, pregnancy or lactation. Diagnostic decisions used clinical symptoms, serum thyroxine and TRAb, thyroid ultrasound and orbital computed tomography. The CDR3 extends over 15 amino acids. CDR1 LGHDT and CDR2 YNNKEL come from the germline V gene (reference sequence). Trimming cost V 0 bases and J 4 bases, with 12 bases left between them.

The sequenced sample consisted of peripheral blood or thyroid tissue (not recorded which). The gene calls are TRBV3-1 and TRBJ1-1; D might be TRBD1 (5 bases). The sequence came from a woman aged 18-29 years with Graves' hyperthyroidism. The DNA of the CDR3 is TGTGCCAGCAGCCAAGACGGGGGTGGGGGCACTGAAGCTTTCTTT. Its translation: CASSQDGGGGTEAFF. Complete variable domain (other parts from reference TRBV3-1 and TRBJ1-1): DTAVSQTPKYLVTQMGNDKSIKCEQNLGHDTMYWYKQDSKKFLKIMFSYNNKELIINETVPNRFSPKSPDKAHLNLHINSLELGDSAVYFCASSQDGGGGTEAFFGQGTRLTVV.